This TCR beta chain derives from a study of blood T cell repertoires in COVID-19 (dated by TCRdb to about 2020). In the study overall: The collaborator samples originated in the United States, Italy and Spain and spanned the acute and convalescent phases of COVID-19. The sample metadata nearly always contained a de-identified subject ID, COVID-19 status, age in years and sex. The repertoires were released in a freely available public database meant as a resource for research on the immune response to SARS-CoV-2. The prospective study material was composed of cDNA or gDNA derived from T cells, B-cell-depleted T cells, or PBMCs. Samples came from the ongoing ImmuneRACE study (first 160 participants) plus 1,254 subjects from 6 global collaborators. Subjects who had been exposed to COVID-19, were actively infected with it, or had recovered from it provided the deeply sampled blood TCRbeta repertoires that made up the dataset. Where HLA class I and class II types were available, the types were taken from metadata supplied by the sample provider, not from assay-based typing. What the study reported, not specific to this receptor: The quantity of clinical and demographic metadata differed by source and by participant and was supplied without curation.

Worth noting for this clone: Its binding antigen is unknown. Base qualities are not recorded, but no much larger clone differs from it by a single base.

Based on the germline V gene, the CDR1 and CDR2 sequences are LGHNA and YSLEER. The cysteine opens and the phenylalanine closes a CDR3 of 14 amino acids. Only the CDR3 region is kept as DNA, spanning 42 bases read in frame from base 1. The junction shows trimming of 4 bases on V and 3 bases on J, plus 12 bases between the germline ends. The immunoSEQ Assay, a bias-controlled multiplex PCR, was used to amplify TCRbeta CDR3 regions from genomic DNA. The authors' pipeline ran thus. The number of nucleated cells in each sample was estimated from the amplification of reference gene primers within the assay. To quantify the absolute abundance of each unique TCRbeta CDR3 rearrangement, sequence reads were collapsed and filtered. For each sample, productive Simpson clonality was calculated as the square root of Simpson's diversity index over productive rearrangements. The clones in this table, taken by TCRdb from immuneACCESS, are in-frame only. Not every clone is retained; where verified, under half of the shortfall comes from an unresolved V gene, and the cause of the rest is unknown. V, J and clone size are those of that table, while D and trimming were read from the DNA. The sample has about 480,000 clones on record, 70% to 90% of them singletons. The ten most abundant clones make up approximately 2% of the sample.

Participants in the prospective study were aged roughly 18 to 100 years, lived in 20 to 25 United States geographic areas, and enrolled through a virtual design. In the prospective study, participants were assigned to cohorts based on the clinical history participants reported in a screening survey and a study questionnaire. In the prospective study, mobile phlebotomists collected whole blood, serum and a nasopharyngeal or oropharyngeal swab from each participant. Additional blood draws and questionnaires over an approximately two-month period could optionally be provided by prospective study participants. Blood samples from the prospective study were shipped frozen or at room temperature prior to DNA extraction.

The chain is encoded by TRBV4-3 joined to TRBJ1-1, with no D gene named confidently. The source material was PBMCs or T cells enriched from blood (not recorded which). The TCR comes from a woman between 18 and 30 years old with acute COVID-19. The DNA sequence is as follows: TGCGCCAGCAGCCCACACCCCGGGGACACTGAAGCTTTCTTT. Its protein is CASSPHPGDTEAFF.